Listed below are T cell receptor beta chains from one sample, sequenced in a study of blood T cell repertoires in COVID-19. Libraries were prepared by immunoSEQ multiplex PCR; TCRdb keeps only in-frame clonotypes and omits some of them. The profile shows approximately 170,000 clones, roughly 88% of them singletons. The sequenced sample was peripheral blood. The origin of the receptors is a man at least 80 years old with COVID-19, enrolled during active disease. The CDR3 runs from the conserved cysteine through the conserved F or W. A D gene is named only where the DNA matches it firmly. Rows may omit the clone size; those that give it use once, few, many or a size class.

clone size: -; J gene: TRBJ1-1; D gene: TRBD1; V gene: TRBV6-2/TRBV6-3; CDR3 protein: CASSYPGQGARSTEAFF; CDR3 DNA: TGTGCCAGCAGTTACCCCGGACAGGGGGCGCGGAGCACTGAAGCTTTCTTT
clone size: few; J gene: TRBJ1-1; D gene: -; V gene: TRBV10-3; CDR3 protein: CAIRQSEVVSTEAFF; CDR3 DNA: TGTGCCATCAGGCAATCGGAGGTAGTTTCCACTGAAGCTTTCTTT
clone size: once; J gene: TRBJ1-2; D gene: -; V gene: TRBV19; CDR3 protein: CASSESSDYGYTF; CDR3 DNA: TGTGCCAGTAGCGAGAGTTCGGACTATGGCTACACCTTC
clone size: -; J gene: TRBJ1-2; D gene: TRBD1; V gene: TRBV2; CDR3 protein: CASRTGQGGYGYTF; CDR3 DNA: TGTGCCAGCAGAACGGGACAGGGAGGCTATGGCTACACCTTC
clone size: -; J gene: TRBJ1-6; D gene: -; V gene: TRBV6-5; CDR3 protein: CASSPKSGNSPLHF; CDR3 DNA: TGTGCCAGCAGCCCCAAGTCGGGGAATTCACCCCTCCACTTT
clone size: -; J gene: TRBJ2-5; D gene: TRBD2; V gene: TRBV19; CDR3 protein: CASRPRGGRQTQYF; CDR3 DNA: TGTGCCAGTAGGCCTCGGGGGGGCCGGCAGACCCAGTACTTC
clone size: -; J gene: TRBJ2-4; D gene: -; V gene: TRBV2; CDR3 protein: CASSWTLAKNIQYF; CDR3 DNA: TGTGCCAGCAGTTGGACTCTAGCCAAAAACATTCAGTACTTC
clone size: few; J gene: TRBJ1-6; D gene: -; V gene: TRBV3-1/TRBV3-2; CDR3 protein: CASSQDPGINSPLHF; CDR3 DNA: TGTGCCAGCAGCCAAGATCCAGGAATAAATTCACCCCTCCACTTT
clone size: -; J gene: TRBJ2-7; D gene: TRBD2; V gene: TRBV2; CDR3 protein: CASRAGLANYEQYF; CDR3 DNA: TGTGCCAGCAGGGCGGGACTAGCGAATTACGAGCAGTACTTC
clone size: -; J gene: TRBJ2-7; D gene: -; V gene: TRBV19; CDR3 protein: CASSFDLVATSYEQYF; CDR3 DNA: TGTGCCAGTAGCTTCGATTTAGTAGCGACCTCCTACGAGCAGTACTTC
clone size: -; J gene: TRBJ2-3; D gene: -; V gene: TRBV23-1; CDR3 protein: CASSLPRRTSTDTQYF; CDR3 DNA: TGCGCCAGCAGTCTCCCTCGACGGACTAGCACAGATACGCAGTATTTT
clone size: -; J gene: TRBJ2-6; D gene: -; V gene: TRBV19; CDR3 protein: CASSIRGGSGANVLTF; CDR3 DNA: TGTGCCAGTAGTATCCGAGGGGGCTCTGGGGCCAACGTCCTGACTTTC
clone size: -; J gene: TRBJ1-2; D gene: -; V gene: TRBV6-5; CDR3 protein: CAIQDSGYGYTF; CDR3 DNA: TGTGCCATCCAGGACAGTGGGTATGGCTACACCTTC
clone size: -; J gene: TRBJ2-5; D gene: -; V gene: TRBV15; CDR3 protein: CATSYGREETQYF; CDR3 DNA: TGTGCCACCAGCTACGGCAGGGAAGAGACCCAGTACTTC
clone size: -; J gene: TRBJ1-2; D gene: -; V gene: TRBV6-1; CDR3 protein: CASSEGRVYGYTF; CDR3 DNA: TGTGCCAGCAGTGAAGGCAGGGTCTATGGCTACACCTTC
clone size: -; J gene: TRBJ2-2; D gene: -; V gene: TRBV28; CDR3 protein: CASQSTSTGWDTGELFF; CDR3 DNA: TGTGCCAGTCAATCTACATCGACAGGCTGGGACACCGGGGAGCTGTTTTTT
clone size: -; J gene: TRBJ2-3; D gene: TRBD1; V gene: TRBV5-4; CDR3 protein: CASSLLTGVGDTQYF; CDR3 DNA: TGTGCCAGCAGCTTGTTGACAGGGGTTGGAGATACGCAGTATTTT
clone size: -; J gene: TRBJ2-3; D gene: -; V gene: TRBV4-3; CDR3 protein: CASSQVGDTQYF; CDR3 DNA: TGCGCCAGCAGCCAGGTTGGCGATACGCAGTATTTT
clone size: -; J gene: TRBJ2-5; D gene: TRBD2; V gene: TRBV14; CDR3 protein: CASSQGLAGIEGETQYF; CDR3 DNA: TGTGCCAGCAGCCAAGGGCTAGCGGGCATAGAGGGGGAGACCCAGTACTTC
clone size: -; J gene: TRBJ2-3; D gene: -; V gene: TRBV3-1/TRBV3-2; CDR3 protein: CASSHLGDTQYF; CDR3 DNA: TGTGCCAGCAGCCATCTAGGAGATACGCAGTATTTT
clone size: few; J gene: TRBJ1-6; D gene: TRBD1; V gene: TRBV18; CDR3 protein: CASSPGDRGPSPLHF; CDR3 DNA: TGTGCCAGCTCACCCGGGGACAGAGGGCCTTCACCCCTCCACTTT
clone size: -; J gene: TRBJ2-1; D gene: TRBD1; V gene: TRBV6-5; CDR3 protein: CASSSGQGARNEQFF; CDR3 DNA: TGTGCCAGCAGTTCGGGACAGGGGGCCAGGAATGAGCAGTTCTTC
clone size: once; J gene: TRBJ2-7; D gene: TRBD2; V gene: TRBV4-3; CDR3 protein: CASSQVLPRVTSGGTYEQYF; CDR3 DNA: TGCGCCAGCAGCCAAGTCCTTCCCAGGGTGACTAGCGGGGGTACCTACGAGCAGTACTTC
clone size: -; J gene: TRBJ2-7; D gene: -; V gene: TRBV5-1; CDR3 protein: CASSLGAGASYEQYF; CDR3 DNA: TGCGCCAGCAGCTTGGGGGCAGGGGCGAGTTACGAGCAGTACTTC
clone size: -; J gene: TRBJ2-3; D gene: TRBD1; V gene: TRBV6-5; CDR3 protein: CVSGQTGRDTQYF; CDR3 DNA: TGTGTCAGCGGACAGACAGGGCGAGATACGCAGTATTTT
clone size: -; J gene: TRBJ1-2; D gene: -; V gene: TRBV4-1; CDR3 protein: CASSQPLRGGYGYTF; CDR3 DNA: TGCGCCAGCAGCCAGCCCCTGCGGGGAGGGTATGGCTACACCTTC
clone size: -; J gene: TRBJ1-2; D gene: TRBD1; V gene: TRBV24-1; CDR3 protein: CATSAPGTASNYGYTF; CDR3 DNA: TGTGCCACCAGCGCTCCCGGGACAGCATCTAACTATGGCTACACCTTC
clone size: -; J gene: TRBJ2-5; D gene: -; V gene: TRBV5-1; CDR3 protein: CASSVGGDGRETQYF; CDR3 DNA: TGCGCCAGCAGCGTAGGCGGGGACGGGCGCGAGACCCAGTACTTC
clone size: few; J gene: TRBJ1-2; D gene: -; V gene: TRBV28; CDR3 protein: CASSPGGDYGYTF; CDR3 DNA: TGTGCCAGCAGTCCCGGAGGGGACTATGGCTACACCTTC